This entry lists 3 T cell receptor beta chains sequenced from one sample in a study of T cells after yellow fever vaccination. One entry per CDR3 protein, called by TCRdb with MiXCR from the 5' RACE reads. The sample includes some 320,000 distinct CDR3 sequences, 3.5% to 5% of them seen just once. This sample comprised PBMCs, obtained 15 days after the yellow fever booster vaccination. These receptors came from a man aged 18 to 30 who received the YFV17D yellow fever vaccine.

J is TRBJ2-3 and V is TRBV9; 8 bases agree with TRBD1. The V segment lost 4 bases and the J segment 9 bases; nucleotides outside the gene matches: 10. CDR3 length: 14 residues. Germline CDR1 SGDLS, CDR2 YYNGEE. CDR3 coding DNA: TGTGCCAGCAGCCACTCCCGTGGACAGGGAACGCAGTATTTT. Protein: CASSHSRGQGTQYF.

J is TRBJ2-2 and V is TRBV5-1, with 11 bases lining up with TRBD1. CDR1 is SGHRS, CDR2 YFSETQ, per germline. The CDR3 runs 17 residues. After removal of 1 base from V and 5 bases from J, the junction contained 7 bases not matched to a gene. In nucleotides, the CDR3 is TGCGCCAGCAGCTTGTACGGACAGGGGGCTTTTACCGGGGAGCTGTTTTTT. It is translated as CASSLYGQGAFTGELFF.

This clonotype appeared a few times. V and J are TRBV7-2 and TRBJ2-5; 8 positions agree with TRBD2. This CDR3 is built from 14 residues. The trim removed 3 bases at V and 5 bases at J, leaving 5 bases unmatched. Germline V gene data show CDR1 as SGHTA and CDR2 as FQGNSA. CDR3 bases: TGTGCCAGCAGCTTTTACGGGGGGGCTGAGACCCAGTACTTC. As protein: CASSFYGGAETQYF.